The TCR beta chain described here comes from a study of cytomegalovirus exposure and HLA in healthy donors. A remark on this clone: Its antigen remains unknown.

Germline CDR1 reads SGHNT; CDR2 reads YENEEA. Trimming cost V 1 base and J 4 bases; bases outside gene matches: 9. This CDR3 has 16 residues. With 60 Vbeta and 13 Jbeta primers, the PCR was carried out. TCRdb keeps only in-frame clones here, not all; method: immunoSEQ multiplex PCR. Among some 170,000 clones, roughly 80% were seen once, and the ten largest hold approximately 2.9%. Points from the study as a whole: Segments of the TCR beta V type were, in most cases, productive about 87% or about 30% of the time in an earlier analysis. It was taken for granted in presence/absence analyses that sequencing depth across donors was roughly uniform. No immune exposure information besides CMV serostatus was available. The likely explanation for a cluster of highly shared sequence variants was sequencing artifact.

Sequenced material: PBMCs. The clonotype was recovered from a female donor in good health and CMV-seronegative. This chain joins TRBV11-3 and TRBJ1-1; 7 bases are shared with TRBD1. The chain's CDR3 is CASSLAFQGGGTEAFF. Written as DNA, the CDR3 is TGTGCCAGCAGCTTAGCCTTCCAGGGGGGAGGCACTGAAGCTTTCTTT.